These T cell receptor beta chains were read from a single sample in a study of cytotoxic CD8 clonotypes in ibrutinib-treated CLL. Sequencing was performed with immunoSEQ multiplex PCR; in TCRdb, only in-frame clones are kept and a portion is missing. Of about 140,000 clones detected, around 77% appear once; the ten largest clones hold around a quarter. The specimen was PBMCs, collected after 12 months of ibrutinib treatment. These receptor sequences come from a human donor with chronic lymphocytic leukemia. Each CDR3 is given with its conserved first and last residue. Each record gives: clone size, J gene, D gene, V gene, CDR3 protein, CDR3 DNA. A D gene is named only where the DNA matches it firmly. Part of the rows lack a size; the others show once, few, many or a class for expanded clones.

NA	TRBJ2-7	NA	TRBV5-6	CASSSRRGESEQYF	TGTGCCAGCAGCTCCCGGAGGGGTGAGTCCGAGCAGTACTTC
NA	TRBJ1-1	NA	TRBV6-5	CASSPQGDTEAFF	TGTGCCAGCAGCCCTCAGGGAGACACTGAAGCTTTCTTT
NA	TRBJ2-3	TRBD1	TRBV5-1	CASSTGQERDTQYF	TGCGCCAGCAGCACAGGACAGGAGAGAGATACGCAGTATTTT
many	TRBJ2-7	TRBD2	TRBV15	CATSREASGRSYEQYF	TGTGCCACCAGCAGGGAAGCTAGCGGGAGGTCCTACGAGCAGTACTTC
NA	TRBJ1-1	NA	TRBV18	CASSPQQDTEAFF	TGTGCCAGCTCACCACAACAGGACACTGAAGCTTTCTTT
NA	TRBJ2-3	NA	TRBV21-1	CARREGTGTTDTQYF	TGTGCCAGACGGGAGGGGACAGGGACCACAGATACGCAGTATTTT
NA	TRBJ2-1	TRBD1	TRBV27	CASSLLGQLYSYNEQFF	TGTGCCAGCAGTTTATTGGGACAGCTATACTCCTACAATGAGCAGTTCTTC
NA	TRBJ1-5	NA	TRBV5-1	CASSLGQSNQPQHF	TGCGCCAGCAGCTTGGGACAGAGCAATCAGCCCCAGCATTTT
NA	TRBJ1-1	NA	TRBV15	CATRGAENTEAFF	TGTGCCACCAGGGGGGCGGAGAACACTGAAGCTTTCTTT
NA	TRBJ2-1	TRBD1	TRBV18	CASSPLSGQGRSYNEQFF	TGTGCCAGCTCACCACTGTCAGGACAGGGACGATCCTACAATGAGCAGTTCTTC
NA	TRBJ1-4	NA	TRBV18	CASSPQGLNEKLFF	TGTGCCAGCTCACCGCAGGGATTGAATGAAAAACTGTTTTTT
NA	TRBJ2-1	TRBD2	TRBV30	CAWRGIGTSGRAYNEQFF	TGTGCCTGGAGAGGCATCGGGACTAGCGGGAGGGCGTACAATGAGCAGTTCTTC
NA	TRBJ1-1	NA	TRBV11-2	CASSLGVRRVNTEAFF	TGTGCCAGCAGCTTAGGAGTCCGGCGGGTGAATACTGAAGCTTTCTTT
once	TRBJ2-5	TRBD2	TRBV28	CASKSPSGAQETQYF	TGTGCCAGCAAATCGCCTAGCGGGGCTCAAGAGACCCAGTACTTC
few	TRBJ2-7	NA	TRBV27	CASSSGLPPSEQYF	TGTGCCAGCAGCTCTGGACTACCCCCGAGCGAGCAGTACTTC
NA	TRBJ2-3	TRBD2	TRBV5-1	CASRSSGGTDTQYF	TGCGCCAGCAGGTCCAGCGGGGGCACAGATACGCAGTATTTT
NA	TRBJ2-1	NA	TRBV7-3	CASSTSADYNEQFF	TGTGCCAGCAGCACATCGGCGGATTACAATGAGCAGTTCTTC
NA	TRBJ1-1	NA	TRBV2	CASSEQENTEAFF	TGTGCCAGCAGTGAGCAAGAAAACACTGAAGCTTTCTTT
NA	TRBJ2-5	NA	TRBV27	CASSFVGGLETQYF	TGTGCCAGCAGTTTCGTGGGGGGTTTAGAGACCCAGTACTTC
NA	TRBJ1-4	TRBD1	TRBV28	CASSSGGQPFNEKLFF	TGTGCCAGCAGTTCGGGGGGACAGCCGTTTAATGAAAAACTGTTTTTT